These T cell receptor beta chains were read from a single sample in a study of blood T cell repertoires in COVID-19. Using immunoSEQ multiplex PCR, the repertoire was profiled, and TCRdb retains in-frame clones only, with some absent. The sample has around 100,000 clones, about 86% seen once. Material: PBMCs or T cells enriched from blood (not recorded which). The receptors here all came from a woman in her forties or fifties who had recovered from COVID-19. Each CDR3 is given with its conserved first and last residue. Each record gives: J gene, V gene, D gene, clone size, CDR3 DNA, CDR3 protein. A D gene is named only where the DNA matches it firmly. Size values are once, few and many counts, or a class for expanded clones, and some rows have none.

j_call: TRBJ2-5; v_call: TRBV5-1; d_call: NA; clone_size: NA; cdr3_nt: TGCGCCAGCAGCTACAATCCAGGGAAAGAGACCCAGTACTTC; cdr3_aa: CASSYNPGKETQYF
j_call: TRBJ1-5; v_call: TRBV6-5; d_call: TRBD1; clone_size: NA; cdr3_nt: TGTGCCAGCACCCCGACAGGGGGAAGCAATCAGCCCCAGCATTTT; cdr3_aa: CASTPTGGSNQPQHF
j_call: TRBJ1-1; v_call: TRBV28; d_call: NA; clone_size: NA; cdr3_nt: TGTGCCAGCAGTCCGTGGGGGGGGACGGACTTCTATAACACTGAAGCTTTCTTT; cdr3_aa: CASSPWGGTDFYNTEAFF
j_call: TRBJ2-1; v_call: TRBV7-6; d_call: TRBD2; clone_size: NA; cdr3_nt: TGTGCCAGCAGCTTTCTAACTAGCGGGGGGGGCTTGGATGAGCAGTTCTTC; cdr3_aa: CASSFLTSGGGLDEQFF
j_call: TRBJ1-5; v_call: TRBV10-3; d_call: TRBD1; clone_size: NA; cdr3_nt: TGTGCCATCGGATTATCCAGGGGGCGCCCGGTTCAGCCCCAGCATTTT; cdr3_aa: CAIGLSRGRPVQPQHF
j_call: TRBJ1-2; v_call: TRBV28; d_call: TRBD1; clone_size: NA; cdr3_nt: TGTGCCAGCAGTACGGGACAGGGAGTCCCCTATGGCTACACCTTC; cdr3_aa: CASSTGQGVPYGYTF
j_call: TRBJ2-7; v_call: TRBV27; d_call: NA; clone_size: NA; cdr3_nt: TGTGCCAGCAGTTTGGCCGGGAGCTCCTACGAGCAGTACTTC; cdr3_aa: CASSLAGSSYEQYF
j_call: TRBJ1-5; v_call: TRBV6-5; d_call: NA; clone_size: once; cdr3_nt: TGTGCCAGCAGACCCCGGTGGGGGCTTAATCAGCCCCAGCATTTT; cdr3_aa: CASRPRWGLNQPQHF
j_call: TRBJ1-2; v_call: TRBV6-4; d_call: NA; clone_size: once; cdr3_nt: TGTGCCAGCAGTGAACAGGGTGTGGGCGGCTACACCTTC; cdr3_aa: CASSEQGVGGYTF
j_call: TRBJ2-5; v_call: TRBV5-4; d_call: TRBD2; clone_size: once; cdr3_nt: TGTGCCAGCAGCCCCCGGGGAGCGGGAGGGGGAGAGACCCAGTACTTC; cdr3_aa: CASSPRGAGGGETQYF
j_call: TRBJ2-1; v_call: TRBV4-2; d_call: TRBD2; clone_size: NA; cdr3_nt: TGTGCCAGCAGCCAAGACGCGCTAGCGGTCTCCTACAATGAGCAGTTCTTC; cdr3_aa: CASSQDALAVSYNEQFF
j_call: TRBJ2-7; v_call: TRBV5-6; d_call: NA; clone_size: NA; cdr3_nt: TGTGCCAGCATTAGAAGAACCTACGAGCAGTACTTC; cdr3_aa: CASIRRTYEQYF
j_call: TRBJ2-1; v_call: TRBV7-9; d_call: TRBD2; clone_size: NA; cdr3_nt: TGTGCCAGCAGCTTATATGGCAGAGGAACTAGCGGGGGTAACAATGAGCAGTTCTTC; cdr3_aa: CASSLYGRGTSGGNNEQFF
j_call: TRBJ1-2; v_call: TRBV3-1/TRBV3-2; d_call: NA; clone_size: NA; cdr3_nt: TGTGCCAGCAGCCAAGGGGGCAGTACCTCGTCCTATGGCTACACCTTC; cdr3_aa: CASSQGGSTSSYGYTF